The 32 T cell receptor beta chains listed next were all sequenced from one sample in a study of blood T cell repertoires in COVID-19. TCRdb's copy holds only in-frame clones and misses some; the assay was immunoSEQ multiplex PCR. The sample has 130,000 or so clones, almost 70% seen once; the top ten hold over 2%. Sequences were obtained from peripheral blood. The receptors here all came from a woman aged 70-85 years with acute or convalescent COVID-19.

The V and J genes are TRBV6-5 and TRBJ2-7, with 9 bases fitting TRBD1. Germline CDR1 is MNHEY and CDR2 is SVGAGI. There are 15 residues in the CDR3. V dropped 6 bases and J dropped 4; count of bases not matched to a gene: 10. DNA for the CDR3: TGTGCCAGCAGGTATGGGACAGGGCATCTGTACGAGCAGTACTTC. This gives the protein CASRYGTGHLYEQYF.

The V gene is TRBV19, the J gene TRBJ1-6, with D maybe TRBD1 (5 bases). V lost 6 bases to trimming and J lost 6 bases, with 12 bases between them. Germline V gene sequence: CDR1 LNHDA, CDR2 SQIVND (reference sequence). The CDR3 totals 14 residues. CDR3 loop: CASSWDLTNSPLHF. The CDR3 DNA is TGTGCCAGTAGCTGGGACTTGACTAATTCACCCCTCCACTTT.

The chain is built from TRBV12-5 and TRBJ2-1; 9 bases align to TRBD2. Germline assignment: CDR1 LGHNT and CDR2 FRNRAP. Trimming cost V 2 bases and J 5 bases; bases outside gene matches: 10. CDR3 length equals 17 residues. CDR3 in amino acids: CASGLPPGTSLNNEQFF. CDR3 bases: TGTGCTAGTGGTTTGCCACCCGGGACTAGCTTAAACAATGAGCAGTTCTTC. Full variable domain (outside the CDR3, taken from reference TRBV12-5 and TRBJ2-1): DARVTQTPRHKVTEMGQEVTMRCQPILGHNTVFWYRQTMMQGLELLAYFRNRAPLDDSGMPKDRFSAEMPDATLATLKIQPSEPRDSAVYFCASGLPPGTSLNNEQFFGPGTRLTVL.

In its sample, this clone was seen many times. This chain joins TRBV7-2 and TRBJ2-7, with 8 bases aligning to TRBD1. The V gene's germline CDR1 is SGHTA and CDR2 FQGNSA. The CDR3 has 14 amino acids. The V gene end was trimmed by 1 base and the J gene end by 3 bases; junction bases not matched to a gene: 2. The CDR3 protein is CASSLVQGGYEQYF. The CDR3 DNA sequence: TGTGCCAGCAGCTTAGTACAGGGGGGCTACGAGCAGTACTTC.

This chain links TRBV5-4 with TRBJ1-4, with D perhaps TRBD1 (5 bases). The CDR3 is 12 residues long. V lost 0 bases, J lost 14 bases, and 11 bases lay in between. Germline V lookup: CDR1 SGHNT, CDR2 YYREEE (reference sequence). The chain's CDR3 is CASSLEDRNLFF. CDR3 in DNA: TGTGCCAGCAGCTTGGAAGACAGAAATCTGTTTTTT. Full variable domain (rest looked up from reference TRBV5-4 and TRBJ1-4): ETGVTQSPTHLIKTRGQQVTLRCSSQSGHNTVSWYQQALGQGPQFIFQYYREEENGRGNFPPRFSGLQFPNYSSELNVNALELDDSALYLCASSLEDRNLFFGSGTQLSVL.

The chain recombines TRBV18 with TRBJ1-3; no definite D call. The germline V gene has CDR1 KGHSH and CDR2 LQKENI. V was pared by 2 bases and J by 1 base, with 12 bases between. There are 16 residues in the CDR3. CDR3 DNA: TGTGCCAGCTCACCATCCCAGATCAAATCTGGAAACACCATATATTTT. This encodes CASSPSQIKSGNTIYF.

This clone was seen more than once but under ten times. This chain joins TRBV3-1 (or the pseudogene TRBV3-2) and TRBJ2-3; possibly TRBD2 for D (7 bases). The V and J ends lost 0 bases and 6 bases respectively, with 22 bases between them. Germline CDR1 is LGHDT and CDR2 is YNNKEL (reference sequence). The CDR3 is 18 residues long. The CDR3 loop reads CASSQDLGGGPYPDTQYF. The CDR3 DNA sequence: TGTGCCAGCAGCCAAGATTTAGGGGGGGGCCCGTATCCGGATACGCAGTATTTT.

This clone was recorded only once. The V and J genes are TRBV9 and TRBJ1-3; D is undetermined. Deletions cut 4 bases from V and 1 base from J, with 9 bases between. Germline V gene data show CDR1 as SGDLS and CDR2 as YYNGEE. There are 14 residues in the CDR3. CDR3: CASSPYLSGNTIYF. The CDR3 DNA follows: TGTGCCAGCAGCCCTTATTTGTCTGGAAACACCATATATTTT. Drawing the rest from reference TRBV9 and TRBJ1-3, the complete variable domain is DSGVTQTPKHLITATGQRVTLRCSPRSGDLSVYWYQQSLDQGLQFLIQYYNGEERAKGNILERFSAQQFPDLHSELNLSSLELGDSALYFCASSPYLSGNTIYFGEGSWLTVV.

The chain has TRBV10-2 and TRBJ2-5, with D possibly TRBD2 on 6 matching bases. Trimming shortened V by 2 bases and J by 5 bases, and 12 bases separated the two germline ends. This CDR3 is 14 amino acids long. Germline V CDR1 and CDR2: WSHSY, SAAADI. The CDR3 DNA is TGCGCCAGCAGTGAGCGGGAGTGGGGGGAGACCCAGTACTTC. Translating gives CASSEREWGETQYF.

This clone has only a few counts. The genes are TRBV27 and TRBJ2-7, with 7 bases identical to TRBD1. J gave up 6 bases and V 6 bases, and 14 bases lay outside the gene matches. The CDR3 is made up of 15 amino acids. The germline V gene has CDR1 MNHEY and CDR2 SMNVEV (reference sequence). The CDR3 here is CASSPRQGGAGEQYF. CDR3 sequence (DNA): TGTGCCAGCAGCCCACGACAGGGTGGGGCGGGCGAGCAGTACTTC.

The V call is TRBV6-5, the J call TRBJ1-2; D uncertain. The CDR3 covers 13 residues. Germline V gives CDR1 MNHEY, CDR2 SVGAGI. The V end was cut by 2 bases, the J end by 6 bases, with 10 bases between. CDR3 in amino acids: CASSYNDLDGYTF. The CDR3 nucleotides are TGTGCCAGCAGTTACAATGACTTGGATGGCTACACCTTC.

CDR3 bases: TGTGCCAGCAGTTACTCCCGGGACACCTCTGGGGCCAACGTCCTGACTTTC. Protein: CASSYSRDTSGANVLTF. V usage is TRBV6-2 or TRBV6-3 and J usage is TRBJ2-6; D possibly corresponds to TRBD1 (6 bases). The CDR3 runs 17 residues. Germline CDR1 is MNHEY and CDR2 is SVGEGT. V lost 0 bases to trimming and J lost 0 bases, with 9 bases between them.

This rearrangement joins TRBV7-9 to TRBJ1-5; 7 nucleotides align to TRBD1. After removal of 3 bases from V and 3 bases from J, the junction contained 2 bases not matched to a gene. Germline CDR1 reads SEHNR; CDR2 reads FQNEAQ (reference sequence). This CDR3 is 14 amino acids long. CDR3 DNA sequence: TGTGCCAGCAGCTTCACAGGGGACAATCAGCCCCAGCATTTT. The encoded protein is CASSFTGDNQPQHF.

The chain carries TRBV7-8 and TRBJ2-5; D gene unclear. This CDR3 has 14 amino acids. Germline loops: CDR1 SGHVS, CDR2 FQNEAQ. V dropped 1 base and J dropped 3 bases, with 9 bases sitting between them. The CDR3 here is CASSLVLVKETQYF. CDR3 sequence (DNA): TGTGCCAGCAGCTTAGTTCTAGTCAAAGAGACCCAGTACTTC.

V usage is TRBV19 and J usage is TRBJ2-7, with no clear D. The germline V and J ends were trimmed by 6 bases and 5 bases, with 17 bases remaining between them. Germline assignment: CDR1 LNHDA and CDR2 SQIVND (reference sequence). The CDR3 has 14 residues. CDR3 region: CASRSATGPHEQYF. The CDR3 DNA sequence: TGTGCCAGTAGGAGCGCCACCGGTCCCCACGAGCAGTACTTC.

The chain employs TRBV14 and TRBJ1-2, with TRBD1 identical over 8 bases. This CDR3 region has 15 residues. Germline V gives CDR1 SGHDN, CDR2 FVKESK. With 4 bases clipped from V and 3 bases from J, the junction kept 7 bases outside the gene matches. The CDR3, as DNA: TGTGCCAGCAGCCCAGGGGGCGGCCTCCACTATGGCTACACCTTC. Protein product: CASSPGGGLHYGYTF.

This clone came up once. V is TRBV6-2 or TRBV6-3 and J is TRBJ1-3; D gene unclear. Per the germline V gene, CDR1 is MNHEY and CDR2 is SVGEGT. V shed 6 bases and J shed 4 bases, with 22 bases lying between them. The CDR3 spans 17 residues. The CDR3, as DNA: TGTGCCAGCAGCGTCCTCGGACTGTCCGCGGGCGGAAACACCATATATTTT. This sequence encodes CASSVLGLSAGGNTIYF.

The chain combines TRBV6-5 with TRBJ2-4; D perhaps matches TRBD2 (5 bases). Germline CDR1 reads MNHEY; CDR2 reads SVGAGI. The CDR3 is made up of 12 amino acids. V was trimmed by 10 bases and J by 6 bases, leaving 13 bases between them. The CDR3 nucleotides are TGTGCCAAGGGAGCCCTGGGAAACATTCAGTACTTC. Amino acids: CAKGALGNIQYF.

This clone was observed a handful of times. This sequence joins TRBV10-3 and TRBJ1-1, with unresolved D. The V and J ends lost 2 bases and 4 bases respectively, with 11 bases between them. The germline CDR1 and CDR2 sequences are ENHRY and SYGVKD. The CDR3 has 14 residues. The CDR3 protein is CAISEEGVGTEAFF. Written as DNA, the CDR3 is TGTGCCATCAGTGAGGAGGGAGTCGGCACTGAAGCTTTCTTT.

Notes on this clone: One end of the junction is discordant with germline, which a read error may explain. The chain's CDR3 is CASSEGGGYSSPLHF. CDR3 sequence (DNA): TGTGCCAGCAGCGAGGGCGGGGGGTATAGTTCACCCCTCCACTTT. The chain couples TRBV9 to TRBJ1-6; tentatively, D is TRBD1 (5 bases). Germline CDR1 SGDLS, CDR2 YYNGEE. The CDR3 is made up of 15 amino acids.

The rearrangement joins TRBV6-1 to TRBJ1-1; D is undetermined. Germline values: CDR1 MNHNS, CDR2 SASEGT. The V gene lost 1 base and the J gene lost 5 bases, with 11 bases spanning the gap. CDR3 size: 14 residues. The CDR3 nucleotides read TGTGCCAGCAGTGAAGGGAATGGGAGGACTGAAGCTTTCTTT. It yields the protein CASSEGNGRTEAFF.

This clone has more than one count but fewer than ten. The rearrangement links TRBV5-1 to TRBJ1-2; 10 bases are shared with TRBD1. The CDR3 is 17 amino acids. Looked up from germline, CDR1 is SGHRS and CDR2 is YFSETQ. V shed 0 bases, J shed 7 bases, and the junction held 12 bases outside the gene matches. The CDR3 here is CASSLAAAGTGDGGYTF. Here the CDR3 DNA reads TGCGCCAGCAGCTTGGCTGCTGCCGGGACAGGGGATGGTGGCTACACCTTC.

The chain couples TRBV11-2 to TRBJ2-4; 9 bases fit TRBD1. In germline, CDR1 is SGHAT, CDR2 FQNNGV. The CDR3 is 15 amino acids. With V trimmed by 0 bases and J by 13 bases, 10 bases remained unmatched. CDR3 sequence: CASSLERGQGFPQYF. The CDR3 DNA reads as TGTGCCAGCAGCTTAGAGAGAGGACAGGGGTTTCCCCAGTACTTC.

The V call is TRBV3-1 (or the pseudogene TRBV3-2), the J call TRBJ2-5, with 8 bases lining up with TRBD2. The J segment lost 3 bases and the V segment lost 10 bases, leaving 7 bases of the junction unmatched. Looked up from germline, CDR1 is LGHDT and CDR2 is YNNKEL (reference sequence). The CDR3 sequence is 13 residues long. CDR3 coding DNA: TGTGCCACGACCCCGGGGGGGAAAGAGACCCAGTACTTC. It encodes CATTPGGKETQYF.

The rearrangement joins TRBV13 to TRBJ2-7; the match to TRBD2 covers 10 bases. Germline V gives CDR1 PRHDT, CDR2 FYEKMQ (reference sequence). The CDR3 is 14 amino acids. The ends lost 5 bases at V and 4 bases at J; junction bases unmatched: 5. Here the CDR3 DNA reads TGTGCCAGCAGCACCCGGACTAGCGGATACGAGCAGTACTTC. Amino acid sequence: CASSTRTSGYEQYF. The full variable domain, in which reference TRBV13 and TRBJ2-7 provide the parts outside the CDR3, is AAGVIQSPRHLIKEKRETATLKCYPIPRHDTVYWYQQGPGQDPQFLISFYEKMQSDKGSIPDRFSAQQFSDYHSELNMSSLELGDSALYFCASSTRTSGYEQYFGPGTRLTVT.

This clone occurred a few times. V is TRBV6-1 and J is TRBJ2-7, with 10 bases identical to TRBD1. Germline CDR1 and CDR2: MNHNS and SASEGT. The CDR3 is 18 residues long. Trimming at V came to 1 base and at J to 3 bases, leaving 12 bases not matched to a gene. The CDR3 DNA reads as TGTGCCAGCAGTGAAGAGGTCTCGGGACAGGGGATTTTCTACGAGCAGTACTTC. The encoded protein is CASSEEVSGQGIFYEQYF.

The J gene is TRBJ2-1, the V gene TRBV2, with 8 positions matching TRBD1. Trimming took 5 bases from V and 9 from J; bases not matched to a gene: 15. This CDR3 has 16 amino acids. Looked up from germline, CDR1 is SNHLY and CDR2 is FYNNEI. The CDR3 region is CASSFTLRRQGSEQFF. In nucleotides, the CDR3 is TGTGCCAGCAGTTTTACGCTAAGGCGACAGGGGAGTGAGCAGTTCTTC. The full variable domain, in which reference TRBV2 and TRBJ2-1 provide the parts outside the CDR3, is EPEVTQTPSHQVTQMGQEVILRCVPISNHLYFYWYRQILGQKVEFLVSFYNNEISEKSEIFDDQFSVERPDGSNFTLKIRSTKLEDSAMYFCASSFTLRRQGSEQFFGPGTRLTVL.

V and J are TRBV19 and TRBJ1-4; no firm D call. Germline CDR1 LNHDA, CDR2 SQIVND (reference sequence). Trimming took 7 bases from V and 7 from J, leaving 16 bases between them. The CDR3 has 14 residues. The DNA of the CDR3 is TGTGCCAGTACAAAGGCGAGGGTGCCTGAAAAACTGTTTTTT. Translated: CASTKARVPEKLFF.

In nucleotides, the CDR3 is TGTGCCAGCAACTCTGAAGGGGGCAGAAGTGGCTACACCTTC. It yields the protein CASNSEGGRSGYTF. This chain uses TRBV6-5 with TRBJ1-2; 7 bases line up with TRBD1. With V trimmed by 7 bases and J by 7 bases, 12 bases remained unmatched. Per germline, CDR1 MNHEY and CDR2 SVGAGI. The CDR3 is 14 amino acids.

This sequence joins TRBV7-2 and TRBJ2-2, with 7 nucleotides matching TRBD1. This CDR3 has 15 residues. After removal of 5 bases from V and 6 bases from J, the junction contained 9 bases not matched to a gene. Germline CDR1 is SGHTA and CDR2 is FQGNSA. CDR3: CASSPSGTVAGELFF. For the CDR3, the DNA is TGTGCCAGCAGCCCGTCGGGGACAGTCGCCGGGGAGCTGTTTTTT.

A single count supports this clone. The CDR3 is CASSVGQDQPQHF. The CDR3 DNA sequence: TGTGCCAGCAGCGTAGGGCAAGATCAGCCCCAGCATTTT. The chain uses TRBV9 and TRBJ1-5; D uncertain. This CDR3 contains 13 residues. V was clipped by 0 bases and J by 5 bases, with 6 bases between them. Germline loops: CDR1 SGDLS, CDR2 YYNGEE. Full variable domain (missing parts from reference TRBV9 and TRBJ1-5): DSGVTQTPKHLITATGQRVTLRCSPRSGDLSVYWYQQSLDQGLQFLIQYYNGEERAKGNILERFSAQQFPDLHSELNLSSLELGDSALYFCASSVGQDQPQHFGDGTRLSIL.

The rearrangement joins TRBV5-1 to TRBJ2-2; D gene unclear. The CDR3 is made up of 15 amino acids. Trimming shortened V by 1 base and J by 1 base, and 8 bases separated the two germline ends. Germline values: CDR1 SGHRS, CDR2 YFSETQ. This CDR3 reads CASSLRYGNTGELFF. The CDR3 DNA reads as TGCGCCAGCAGCTTGCGGTATGGGAACACCGGGGAGCTGTTTTTT.